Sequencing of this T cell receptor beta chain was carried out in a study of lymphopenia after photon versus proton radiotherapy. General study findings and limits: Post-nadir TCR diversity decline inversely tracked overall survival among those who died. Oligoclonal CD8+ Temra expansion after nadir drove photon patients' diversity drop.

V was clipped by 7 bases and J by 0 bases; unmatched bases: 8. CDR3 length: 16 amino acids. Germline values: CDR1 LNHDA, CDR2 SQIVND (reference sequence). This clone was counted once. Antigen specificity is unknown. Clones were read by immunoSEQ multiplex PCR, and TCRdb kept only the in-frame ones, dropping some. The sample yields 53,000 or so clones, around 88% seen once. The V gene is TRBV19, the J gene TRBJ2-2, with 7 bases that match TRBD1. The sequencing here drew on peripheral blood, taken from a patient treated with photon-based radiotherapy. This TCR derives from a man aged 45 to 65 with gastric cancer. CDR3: CASTNGGQPNTGELFF. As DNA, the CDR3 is TGTGCCAGTACTAATGGGGGACAGCCGAACACCGGGGAGCTGTTTTTT.